This record covers a single TCR beta chain. The target antigen is unknown. V shed 4 bases and J 3 bases; nucleotides not matched to a gene: 12. This CDR3 region has 16 residues. This entry comes from a study of post-analysis software for immune sequencing data. The overall study: Recorded disease courses covered relapsing-remitting, secondary progressive and progressive-relapsing multiple sclerosis. Some patients had no subtype annotation.

TCR beta libraries were prepared from cDNA with unique molecular identifiers. Input populations of roughly 0.95 to 10 million T cells gave rise to hundreds of thousands of cDNA molecules. MiXCR, run by TCRdb on the PCR reads, gives a single entry per CDR3 protein. The sample consists of about 430,000 distinct CDR3 sequences, roughly 40% of them appearing once. Study observations and caveats: Multiple sclerosis was associated with a significant reduction in normalized Chao1 diversity relative to controls. Comparison of patients with controls showed five TRBV segments more frequent in patients, TRBV5-6, TRBV5-1 and TRBV20-1 among them. F-measure co-clustering was strong for batch-matched samples.

What was sequenced was blood. This chain uses TRBV12-3 or TRBV12-4 with TRBJ2-7; 7 bases map to TRBD1. This TCR came from a girl aged 2 to 9 with multiple sclerosis. The CDR3: CASSSRTGGKDYEQYF. CDR3 DNA: TGTGCCAGCAGTTCAAGGACAGGCGGTAAAGACTACGAGCAGTACTTC.